This TCR beta chain is from a study of T cells in localized non-small cell lung cancer. The trim removed 2 bases at V and 5 bases at J, leaving 7 bases unmatched. Germline lookup yields CDR1 SGHRS and CDR2 YFSETQ. There are 16 residues in the CDR3. Produced via immunoSEQ multiplex PCR; TCRdb's table is partial and in-frame only. Of over 70,000 clones in the sample, roughly nine tenths are singletons; the top ten hold just over 20%. This clone appeared a single time. The chain carries TRBV5-1 and TRBJ1-6, with 7 nucleotides matching TRBD1. The receptor's source is a male donor at least 60 years old with stage III squamous cell lung carcinoma. The sequencing used peripheral blood, collected before any cancer treatment. CDR3 DNA sequence: TGCGCCAGCAGCTTAACTCCGGGACAGAATAATTCACCCCTCCACTTT. Amino acids: CASSLTPGQNNSPLHF. The full variable domain, completed using reference TRBV5-1 and TRBJ1-6, is KAGVTQTPRYLIKTRGQQVTLSCSPISGHRSVSWYQQTPGQGLQFLFEYFSETQRNKGNFPGRFSGRQFSNSRSEMNVSTLELGDSALYLCASSLTPGQNNSPLHFGNGTRLTVT.